Below, 11 T cell receptor beta chains from the same sample are listed, as sequenced in a study of blood T cell repertoires in COVID-19 (dated by TCRdb to the early 2020s). Libraries were made using the immunoSEQ multiplex PCR assay. Imported from immuneACCESS, the table was reduced by TCRdb to in-frame sequences with V and J called. These copies leave out some clones; in studies compared against another copy, an unresolved V gene accounts for under half, and the cause of the remainder is not known. Here the sample has 300,000 to 400,000 clones; 88% occur a single time. Approximately 7.4% of the sample is in the top ten clones. The sequenced sample was peripheral blood. Every receptor here comes from a woman aged 70-85 years with COVID-19, enrolled during active disease.

The chain employs TRBV30 and TRBJ1-2; D uncertain. The V end lost 0 bases, the J end lost 7 bases, and 9 bases lay between the germline ends. From germline, CDR1 is GTSNPN and CDR2 SVGIG (reference sequence). This CDR3 contains 12 residues. The CDR3, as DNA: TGTGCCTGGAGTGTACGCGGAGGTGGCTACACCTTC. Translating it yields CAWSVRGGGYTF.

The rearrangement joins TRBV7-2 to TRBJ2-5; 9 bases line up with TRBD1. Germline V gene sequence: CDR1 SGHTA, CDR2 FQGNSA. This CDR3 is 15 amino acids long. The V gene end was trimmed by 1 base and the J gene end by 6 bases; junction bases not matched to a gene: 6. The DNA for the CDR3 is TGTGCCAGCAGCTTAGGGGCCGGACAGGGGCAGACCCAGTACTTC. It encodes CASSLGAGQGQTQYF.

This rearrangement joins TRBV12-3 or TRBV12-4 to TRBJ1-1, with D unresolved. The CDR3 is 13 amino acids. The V end was cut by 1 base, the J end by 8 bases, with 11 bases between. This chain's CDR3 is CASSLGIAQEAFF. The CDR3 nucleotides are TGTGCCAGCAGTTTAGGAATAGCTCAAGAAGCTTTCTTT.

V and J are TRBV29-1 and TRBJ1-1, with 7 bases lining up with TRBD1. CDR3 length: 15 amino acids. V was pared by 2 bases and J by 2 bases, with 8 bases of the junction left unmatched. Germline V gene sequence: CDR1 SQVTM, CDR2 ANQGSEA. CDR3 nucleotides: TGCAGCGTTGAAATGGGAGTAGGGGGCAACACTGAAGCTTTCTTT. Translated: CSVEMGVGGNTEAFF.

This chain links TRBV5-6 with TRBJ2-3; the match to TRBD1 covers 7 bases. With 2 bases clipped from V and 4 bases from J, the junction kept 10 bases outside the gene matches. This CDR3 comprises 16 residues. CDR1 and CDR2 (germline): SGHDT, YYEEEE. CDR3 coding DNA: TGTGCCAGCAGCTTTGAGAGGGGGCAGGTCTCAGATACGCAGTATTTT. This sequence encodes CASSFERGQVSDTQYF. Based on the CDR3 plus reference TRBV5-6 and TRBJ2-3, the full variable domain is DAGVTQSPTHLIKTRGQQVTLRCSPKSGHDTVSWYQQALGQGPQFIFQYYEEEERQRGNFPDRFSGHQFPNYSSELNVNALLLGDSALYLCASSFERGQVSDTQYFGPGTRLTVL.

The chain uses TRBV19 and TRBJ1-1, with 8 bases fitting TRBD1. Germline V CDR1 and CDR2: LNHDA, SQIVND (reference sequence). With 8 bases clipped from V and 5 bases from J, the junction kept 4 bases outside the gene matches. The length of the CDR3 is 12 residues. The CDR3 loop reads CASSRTGTEAFF. CDR3 sequence (DNA): TGTGCCAGTTCACGGACAGGGACTGAAGCTTTCTTT.

The chain couples TRBV18 to TRBJ1-6; weak D call: TRBD1 (6 bases). Germline lookup yields CDR1 KGHSH and CDR2 LQKENI. V shed 1 base and J shed 6 bases, with 10 bases lying between them. The length of the CDR3 is 15 residues. CDR3 DNA sequence: TGTGCCAGCTCACCACTCGCGGACAGTAATTCACCCCTCCACTTT. Protein product: CASSPLADSNSPLHF. Supplemented by reference TRBV18 and TRBJ1-6, the full variable domain reads NAGVMQNPRHLVRRRGQEARLRCSPMKGHSHVYWYRQLPEEGLKFMVYLQKENIIDESGMPKERFSAEFPKEGPSILRIQQVVRGDSAAYFCASSPLADSNSPLHFGNGTRLTVT.

This chain uses TRBV12-3 or TRBV12-4 with TRBJ1-1; the D is unclear. Trimming removed 3 bases from V and 3 bases from J, with 8 bases in between. The CDR3 is 13 residues long. The DNA of the CDR3 is TGTGCCAGCAGTTTCCGCCCGGACACTGAAGCTTTCTTT. The encoded protein is CASSFRPDTEAFF.

This clone was seen just once. The chain employs TRBV7-9 and TRBJ2-3; D gene uncertain. This CDR3 is 15 amino acids long. In germline, CDR1 is SEHNR, CDR2 FQNEAQ (reference sequence). Trimming pared 5 bases from V and 1 base from J, leaving 13 bases between. The CDR3 loop reads CASSPRAPRTDTQYF. DNA of the CDR3: TGTGCCAGCAGCCCGCGAGCGCCCCGCACAGATACGCAGTATTTT.

This chain uses TRBV10-3 with TRBJ2-1; D is unresolved. V shed 0 bases and J shed 0 bases, with 9 bases lying between them. Germline V lookup: CDR1 ENHRY, CDR2 SYGVKD. The CDR3 extends over 16 amino acids. CDR3 DNA: TGTGCCATCAGTGAGTCGCCGGAGAGCTCCTACAATGAGCAGTTCTTC. It is translated as CAISESPESSYNEQFF.

The gene calls are TRBV2 and TRBJ1-5; TRBD1 matches at 7 bases. The germline gives CDR1 SNHLY, CDR2 FYNNEI. V gave up 4 bases and J gave up 7 bases; unmatched junction bases: 7. The CDR3 covers 14 residues. The DNA for the CDR3 is TGTGCCAGCAGTGCGGGAGGGGGCTGGCAGCCCCAGCATTTT. Protein product: CASSAGGGWQPQHF.